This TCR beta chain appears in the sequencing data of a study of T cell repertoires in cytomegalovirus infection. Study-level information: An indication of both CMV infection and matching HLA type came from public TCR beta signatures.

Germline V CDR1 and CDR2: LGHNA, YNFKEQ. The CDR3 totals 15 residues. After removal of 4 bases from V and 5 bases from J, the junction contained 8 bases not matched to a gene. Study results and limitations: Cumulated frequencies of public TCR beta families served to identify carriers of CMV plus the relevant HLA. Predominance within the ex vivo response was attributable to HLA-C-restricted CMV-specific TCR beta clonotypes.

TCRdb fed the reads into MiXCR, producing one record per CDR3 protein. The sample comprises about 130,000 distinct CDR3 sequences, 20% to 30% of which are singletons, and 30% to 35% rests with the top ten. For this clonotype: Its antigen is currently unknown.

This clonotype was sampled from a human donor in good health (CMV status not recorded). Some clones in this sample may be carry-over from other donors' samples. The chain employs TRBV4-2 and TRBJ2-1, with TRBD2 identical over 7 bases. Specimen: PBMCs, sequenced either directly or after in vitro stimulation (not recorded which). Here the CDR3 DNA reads TGTGCCAGCAGCCTCGGGAGCGGGACCGACAATGAGCAGTTCTTC. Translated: CASSLGSGTDNEQFF.